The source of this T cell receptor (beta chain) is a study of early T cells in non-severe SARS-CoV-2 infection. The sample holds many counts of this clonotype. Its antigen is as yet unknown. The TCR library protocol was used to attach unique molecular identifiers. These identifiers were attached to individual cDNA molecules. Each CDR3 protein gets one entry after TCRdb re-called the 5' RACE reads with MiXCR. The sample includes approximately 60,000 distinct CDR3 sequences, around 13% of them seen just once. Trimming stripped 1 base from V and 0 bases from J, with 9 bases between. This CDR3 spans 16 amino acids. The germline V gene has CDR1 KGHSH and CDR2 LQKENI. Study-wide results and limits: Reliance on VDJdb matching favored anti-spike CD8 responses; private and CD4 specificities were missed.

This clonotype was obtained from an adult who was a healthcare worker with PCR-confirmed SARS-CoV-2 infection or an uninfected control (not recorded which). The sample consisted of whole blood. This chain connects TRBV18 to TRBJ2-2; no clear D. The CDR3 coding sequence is TGTGCCAGCTCACCACTCCCCGTCGCGAACACCGGGGAGCTGTTTTTT. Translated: CASSPLPVANTGELFF.